Listed below are T cell receptor beta chains from one sample, sequenced in a study of glioma-infiltrating T cells after dendritic cell vaccination. TCRdb's copy holds only in-frame clones and misses some; the assay was immunoSEQ multiplex PCR. This sample has about 73,000 clones; over 75% occur once, and the top ten carry roughly 2.2%. The sequenced sample was blood, obtained before dendritic cell vaccination. These receptors were obtained from a human donor with glioblastoma. Both conserved end residues are part of each CDR3. Fields, in order: J gene, V gene, D gene, clone size, CDR3 protein, CDR3 DNA. A D gene is named only where the DNA matches it firmly. For some rows the clone size is stated as once, few or many, or as a class when expanded; others skip it.

TRBJ2-7,TRBV19,NA,once,CASSSQTGEAYEQYF,TGTGCCAGTAGTAGTCAGACAGGTGAGGCCTACGAGCAGTACTTC
TRBJ1-2,TRBV6-1,NA,NA,CASNQRGGNYGYTF,TGTGCCAGCAACCAAAGAGGGGGTAACTATGGCTACACCTTC
TRBJ2-3,TRBV29-1,TRBD2,NA,CSVEDPAGSNTQYF,TGCAGCGTTGAAGATCCAGCGGGGTCAAATACGCAGTATTTT
TRBJ1-5,TRBV19,TRBD1,NA,CASSITRRGQGGQPQHF,TGTGCCAGTAGTATTACCCGGAGGGGGCAGGGAGGTCAGCCCCAGCATTTT
TRBJ2-2,TRBV5-8,TRBD1,NA,CASSRPGQPTGELFF,TGTGCCAGCAGCCGACCGGGACAGCCAACCGGGGAGCTGTTTTTT
TRBJ2-3,TRBV9,TRBD2,few,CASSEGTSGRGTDTQYF,TGTGCCAGCAGCGAGGGGACTAGCGGGAGGGGCACAGATACGCAGTATTTT
TRBJ1-2,TRBV29-1,NA,NA,CSVEVAAQTYGYTF,TGCAGCGTTGAAGTGGCGGCTCAAACTTATGGCTACACCTTC
TRBJ1-1,TRBV29-1,NA,NA,CSVCAGANTEAFF,TGCAGCGTTTGTGCAGGGGCGAACACTGAAGCTTTCTTT
TRBJ2-7,TRBV4-1,NA,NA,CASSQAGGFLIGEQYF,TGCGCCAGCAGCCAAGCCGGAGGATTCCTAATCGGCGAGCAGTACTTC
TRBJ2-1,TRBV18,TRBD2,NA,CASRRLAGAYNEQFF,TGTGCCAGCCGACGACTAGCGGGAGCCTACAATGAGCAGTTCTTC
TRBJ2-7,TRBV18,TRBD2,NA,CASSPAGAYEQYF,TGTGCCAGCTCACCAGCGGGGGCCTACGAGCAGTACTTC
TRBJ2-3,TRBV5-1,NA,NA,CASSFTGSADTQYF,TGCGCCAGCAGCTTCACGGGAAGCGCAGATACGCAGTATTTT
TRBJ2-5,TRBV7-9,NA,NA,CASSLAVLSGEFIETQYF,TGTGCCAGCAGCTTAGCGGTGTTATCCGGGGAATTTATAGAGACCCAGTACTTC
TRBJ2-3,TRBV5-4,TRBD2,NA,CASKRGGYVTDTQYF,TGTGCCAGCAAGCGGGGCGGGTACGTGACAGATACGCAGTATTTT
TRBJ2-1,TRBV10-3,TRBD1,NA,CATQGQVNNEQFF,TGTGCCACGCAAGGACAGGTTAACAATGAGCAGTTCTTC
TRBJ2-5,TRBV9,TRBD2,NA,CASSSGGWETQYF,TGTGCCAGCAGTAGCGGGGGATGGGAGACCCAGTACTTC
TRBJ1-2,TRBV7-9,NA,NA,CASTLGTGSGYGYTF,TGTGCCAGCACCTTAGGAACAGGGTCGGGCTATGGCTACACCTTC
TRBJ2-1,TRBV19,NA,once,CASTPTGTSNEQFF,TGTGCCAGTACCCCGACAGGGACTAGCAATGAGCAGTTCTTC
TRBJ1-3,TRBV7-6,TRBD1,NA,CASSTRDRLNTIYF,TGTGCCAGCAGCACTCGGGACAGGTTAAACACCATATATTTT
TRBJ1-2,TRBV19,NA,NA,CASSARGPYGYTF,TGTGCCAGTAGTGCCAGGGGACCGTATGGCTACACCTTC
TRBJ1-2,TRBV19,NA,NA,CASSIWGRGYGYTF,TGTGCCAGTAGTATATGGGGGCGAGGCTATGGCTACACCTTC
TRBJ1-2,TRBV6-5,TRBD1,once,CASSRQGNYGYTF,TGTGCCAGCAGCCGACAGGGGAACTATGGCTACACCTTC
TRBJ2-7,TRBV6-5,TRBD1,NA,CASSYLGQGGSYEQYF,TGTGCCAGCAGTTACCTGGGACAGGGAGGTTCCTACGAGCAGTACTTC
TRBJ2-5,TRBV7-2,TRBD2,NA,CASNTYSGGLETQYF,TGTGCCAGCAATACTTATAGCGGGGGCCTGGAGACCCAGTACTTC
TRBJ2-1,TRBV6-6,NA,NA,CASSRDSSSYNEQFF,TGTGCCAGCAGTAGGGACTCGAGCTCCTACAATGAGCAGTTCTTC
TRBJ1-6,TRBV25-1,NA,NA,CASSQGNSPLHF,TGTGCCAGCAGTCAGGGGAATTCACCCCTCCACTTT
TRBJ2-1,TRBV20-1,NA,NA,CSASGIEQFF,TGCAGTGCTAGCGGGATCGAGCAGTTCTTC
TRBJ2-3,TRBV5-1,NA,NA,CASSLVRVGPDTQYF,TGCGCCAGCAGCTTGGTCAGGGTCGGTCCCGATACGCAGTATTTT
TRBJ1-5,TRBV19,NA,NA,CASSGTPNQPQHF,TGTGCCAGTAGTGGGACACCGAATCAGCCCCAGCATTTT
TRBJ2-1,TRBV14,TRBD2,NA,CASSQERFIGLAGRNEQFF,TGTGCCAGCAGCCAAGAACGGTTCATCGGACTAGCGGGACGTAATGAGCAGTTCTTC
TRBJ2-5,TRBV6-4,NA,few,CASSEGAGDQETQYF,TGTGCCAGCAGTGAGGGGGCGGGAGACCAAGAGACCCAGTACTTC
TRBJ2-5,TRBV7-8,NA,NA,CASSRQRETQYF,TGTGCCAGCAGCCGCCAGCGGGAGACCCAGTACTTC
TRBJ1-4,TRBV9,NA,NA,CASSVVSRRGNKPRIEKLFF,TGTGCCAGCAGCGTAGTGTCCAGGCGGGGGAACAAACCGCGCATTGAAAAACTGTTTTTT
TRBJ2-5,TRBV6-4,NA,NA,CASSDSNGETQYF,TGTGCCAGCAGTGACTCAAACGGAGAGACCCAGTACTTC
TRBJ1-2,TRBV6-1,NA,NA,CASNGQNLNYGYTF,TGTGCCAGCAACGGACAGAATCTTAACTATGGCTACACCTTC
TRBJ2-4,TRBV18,NA,once,CASSPPDRGGAAKNIQYF,TGTGCCAGCTCACCACCGGATAGGGGGGGCGCCGCCAAAAACATTCAGTACTTC
TRBJ2-4,TRBV7-8,NA,NA,CASSFFTGSTLAKNIQYF,TGTGCCAGCAGCTTTTTTACCGGGAGCACCCTAGCCAAAAACATTCAGTACTTC
TRBJ2-7,TRBV6-5,TRBD1,NA,CASTRTGSHEQYF,TGTGCCAGCACCCGGACAGGGTCGCACGAGCAGTACTTC
TRBJ2-1,TRBV7-2,NA,NA,CASSLEGYQGEQFF,TGTGCCAGCAGCTTGGAGGGGTATCAGGGTGAGCAGTTCTTC
TRBJ2-1,TRBV27,NA,NA,CASSFKRALAGNEQFF,TGTGCCAGCAGTTTTAAGCGGGCCCTTGCGGGGAATGAGCAGTTCTTC
TRBJ2-3,TRBV18,NA,NA,CASSPDLARTDTQYF,TGTGCCAGCTCACCCGACTTGGCCCGCACAGATACGCAGTATTTT
TRBJ2-3,TRBV2,NA,NA,CASMRGGPTDTQYF,TGTGCCAGCATGAGGGGAGGACCCACAGATACGCAGTATTTT